This entry lists 7 T cell receptor beta chains sequenced from one sample in a study of cytomegalovirus exposure and HLA in healthy donors. Sequencing used immunoSEQ multiplex PCR; TCRdb keeps in-frame clones, though not all of them. The sample has 100,000 to 150,000 clones; 89% are singletons. Specimen: PBMCs. All receptors come from a woman younger than 30 in good health and CMV-seronegative.

The V call is TRBV5-1, the J call TRBJ2-7; 12 bases map to TRBD1. Germline assignment: CDR1 SGHRS and CDR2 YFSETQ. The CDR3 length is 15 residues. Losses at the gene ends were 5 bases for V and 5 bases for J; bases not matched to a gene: 8. The CDR3 coding sequence is TGCGCCAGCAGATCCGGGACAGGGGGCTCAAACGAGCAGTACTTC. It codes for CASRSGTGGSNEQYF.

The chain recombines TRBV6-6 with TRBJ2-5; the D gene is possibly TRBD2 (5 bases). Trimming pared 7 bases from V and 0 bases from J, leaving 12 bases between. The CDR3 sequence is 14 residues long. CDR1 MNHNY and CDR2 SVGAGI come from the germline V gene (reference sequence). CDR3 amino acids: CASIDWEYQETQYF. The CDR3 DNA follows: TGTGCCAGCATTGACTGGGAGTACCAAGAGACCCAGTACTTC.

J is TRBJ2-1 and V is TRBV7-9, with D possibly being TRBD2 (5 bases). The V gene's germline CDR1 is SEHNR and CDR2 FQNEAQ (reference sequence). V lost 2 bases and J lost 10, with 15 bases in between. The CDR3 contains 14 residues. CDR3 DNA: TGTGCCAGCAGCTTATCCCCCGGGGTAGGGGAGCAGTTCTTC. Protein product: CASSLSPGVGEQFF. The variable domain in full, completed from reference TRBV7-9 and TRBJ2-1, reads DTGVSQNPRHKITKRGQNVTFRCDPISEHNRLYWYRQTLGQGPEFLTYFQNEAQLEKSRLLSDRFSAERPKGSFSTLEIQRTEQGDSAMYLCASSLSPGVGEQFFGPGTRLTVL.

CDR3 sequence reads: CASSLARLNQETQYF. The CDR3 DNA reads TGCGCCAGCAGCTTGGCCCGCCTAAACCAAGAGACCCAGTACTTC. This chain joins TRBV5-1 and TRBJ2-5; D gene unclear. The length of the CDR3 is 15 residues. Per germline, CDR1 SGHRS and CDR2 YFSETQ. Trimming took off 0 bases at V and 0 bases at J, with 9 bases between the two ends. The full variable domain, completed using reference TRBV5-1 and TRBJ2-5, is KAGVTQTPRYLIKTRGQQVTLSCSPISGHRSVSWYQQTPGQGLQFLFEYFSETQRNKGNFPGRFSGRQFSNSRSEMNVSTLELGDSALYLCASSLARLNQETQYFGPGTRLLVL.

The count of this clone is one. J is TRBJ2-2 and V is TRBV5-1, with TRBD2 matching over 7 bases. Germline V gene sequence: CDR1 SGHRS, CDR2 YFSETQ. The CDR3 covers 15 residues. The trim removed 2 bases at V and 5 bases at J, leaving 6 bases unmatched. CDR3 in amino acids: CASSFGLGDTGELFF. The DNA of the CDR3 is TGCGCCAGCAGCTTTGGACTAGGGGATACCGGGGAGCTGTTTTTT.

This rearrangement joins TRBV30 to TRBJ2-7; the match to TRBD2 covers 9 bases. The CDR3 is 15 residues long. Germline V CDR1 and CDR2: GTSNPN, SVGIG (reference sequence). J lost 7 bases, V lost 4 bases, and 14 bases had no gene match. The CDR3 nucleotides are TGTGCCTGGACTAACGCCAAAGCGGGAGGCCGGGAGCAGTACTTC. Translated: CAWTNAKAGGREQYF.

The sample holds one count of this clone. This chain joins TRBV1 and TRBJ2-7; the D call in the table, TRBD2, was not verified against the DNA. TRBV1 is a documented pseudogene. This CDR3 contains 14 residues. The CDR3 sequence: CTSSQLAGAYEQYV. Written as DNA, the CDR3 is TGCACCAGCAGCCAACTAGCGGGGGCCTACGAGCAGTACGTC.